This T cell receptor (beta chain) appears in the sequencing data of a study of cytomegalovirus exposure and HLA in healthy donors (dated by TCRdb to about 2017). About the full investigation: According to a later analysis, the roughly 120 validation repertoires were produced on the same platform as the approximately 600 repertoires of the first cohort. A separate validation cohort of roughly 120 different subjects was used in addition to the roughly 640-subject first cohort. The aim of the study was to test whether cataloging public T cell receptors could identify signatures of past pathogen exposure. High-throughput TCR immunosequencing, statistical association of individual TCRs with disease status, and machine learning were combined to predict cytomegalovirus infection status. Results and caveats for the whole study, not just this receptor: The classifier was reported to diagnose cytomegalovirus status with high specificity and sensitivity in both the original and validation cohorts. In a later analysis, TCRs clustered in the first cohort were found to also tend to co-occur in the roughly 120 validation repertoires, with over 90% of cluster scores above 0. Most TCR sequences were seen in very few donors, while some public TCRs were found in many individuals. The authors suggested that the approach could potentially be extended to other disease states and immunological phenotypes. Three of the identified cytomegalovirus-associated TCR beta chains were confirmed in vitro to be specific for cytomegalovirus antigens. A later analysis had no HLA typing for the validation cohort, so co-occurrence there was scored across all 130 or so repertoires. A total of 164 TCR beta chains were listed by the study as associated with cytomegalovirus.

The donors belonged to the validation cohort of over a hundred subjects, which was separate from the roughly 670-subject first cohort. The CDR3 runs 12 amino acids, cysteine and phenylalanine included. The sequence is cut down to CDR3 DNA, 36 bases in frame from base 1. CDR1 and CDR2, looked up from the germline V gene (reference sequence), are GTSNPN and SVGIG. V and J lose 5 bases and 0 bases, and a span of 7 bases separates them. The library was made by the immunoSEQ multiplex PCR assay. The paper's processing steps were these. To diagnose cytomegalovirus status from the catalog of TCR beta chain sequences, a statistical classification framework was built. The table comes from immuneACCESS by way of TCRdb, which keeps in-frame sequences with V and J called. Part of the clones is missing from these tables; in studies checked, under half for an unresolved V gene and the rest for unknown reasons. V and J calls and clone size are copied from that table; D and trimming were computed from the DNA. This sample is represented by around 250,000 clones; almost 90% of them were singletons. Under 0.45% of the sample is taken by the ten largest.

A note on this clone: Its antigen is currently not known. Base quality data are lacking; no much larger clone is found one base away. The sample contains more than one DNA sequence encoding this CDR3.

The chain couples TRBV30 to TRBJ1-1, with TRBD1 tentatively as D gene (5 bases match). Sequenced input: PBMCs. The origin of this receptor is a woman in her late teens or twenties in good health and CMV-seronegative. CDR3 protein: CAWDRLNTEAFF. The nucleotide sequence is given as TGTGCCTGGGACAGATTGAACACTGAAGCTTTCTTT.